What follows is one T cell receptor (beta chain) and its context. Using immunoSEQ multiplex PCR, the repertoire was profiled, and TCRdb retains in-frame clones only, with some absent. The sample gives hundreds of thousands of clones, more than 70% of which show up once; around 1.9% is in the top ten. This sample was included in a study of blood T cell repertoires in COVID-19. Germline CDR1 and CDR2: MNHEY and SMNVEV (reference sequence). V gave up 4 bases and J gave up 10 bases, with 8 bases separating them. The CDR3 loop spans 12 amino acids. Participant ages covered roughly 18 to 89 years across 25 or so US areas.

The chain carries TRBV27 and TRBJ1-6; no firm D call. Sequenced input: PBMCs or T cells enriched from blood (not recorded which). This TCR derives from a woman in her forties or fifties who had recovered from COVID-19. Written as DNA, the CDR3 is TGTGCCAGCAGTTCGGACTCCTCACCCCTCCACTTT. Residues: CASSSDSSPLHF.